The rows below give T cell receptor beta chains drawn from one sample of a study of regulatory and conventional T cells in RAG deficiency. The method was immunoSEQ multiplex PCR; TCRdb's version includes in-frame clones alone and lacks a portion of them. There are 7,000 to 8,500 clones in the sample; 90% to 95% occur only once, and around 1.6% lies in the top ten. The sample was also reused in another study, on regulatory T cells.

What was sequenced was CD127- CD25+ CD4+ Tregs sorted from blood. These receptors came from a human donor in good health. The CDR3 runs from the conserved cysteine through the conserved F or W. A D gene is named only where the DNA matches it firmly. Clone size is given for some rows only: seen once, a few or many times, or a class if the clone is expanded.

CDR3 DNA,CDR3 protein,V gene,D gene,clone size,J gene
TGTGCCAGAAGCTTGGGACTAGCGGGAGGGCCCAAAAACATTCAGTACTTC,CARSLGLAGGPKNIQYF,TRBV5-3,TRBD2,-,TRBJ2-4
TGCGCCAGCAGCCACGGACAGCACAATCAGCCCCAGCATTTT,CASSHGQHNQPQHF,TRBV4-1,-,once,TRBJ1-5
TGTGCCAGCAGCGAAGGACAGTGGGGCTCCTACGAGCAGTACTTC,CASSEGQWGSYEQYF,TRBV7-8,-,-,TRBJ2-7
TGTGCCAGCAGTTTATCAGGGGGGGCCCGGGGAGATACGCAGTATTTT,CASSLSGGARGDTQYF,TRBV27,-,-,TRBJ2-3
TGTGCCAGCAGCTTGGTGACTAGCGGGAGCACAGATACGCAGTATTTT,CASSLVTSGSTDTQYF,TRBV5-6,TRBD2,-,TRBJ2-3
TGTGCCAGCAGGTCCTTGGGTAGCAACTATGAGCAGTTCTTC,CASRSLGSNYEQFF,TRBV6-5,-,-,TRBJ2-1
TGTGCCAGCAGCCCCCAAGCGGGAGCTACCTACGAGCAGTACTTC,CASSPQAGATYEQYF,TRBV16,TRBD2,-,TRBJ2-7
TGCGCCAGCAGCCAAGAAGGACTAGCGGGAGCAGATACGCAGTATTTT,CASSQEGLAGADTQYF,TRBV4-3,TRBD2,-,TRBJ2-3
TGCGCCAGCAGCTTGGTCGGGTATAATTCCCCCCTCCACTTT,CASSLVGYNSPLHF,TRBV5-1,-,once,TRBJ1-6
TGCGCCAGCAGCTACGCGGGAGGATTCACAGATACGCAGTATTTT,CASSYAGGFTDTQYF,TRBV5-1,TRBD2,-,TRBJ2-3
TGTGCCAGCAGCCTCGGGACTAGCGGGAGCCTCTCCTACAATGAGCAGTTCTTC,CASSLGTSGSLSYNEQFF,TRBV9,TRBD2,-,TRBJ2-1
TGTGCCAGCAGCCGCTTCCCCCCTAGCAGCTATTACCATGAGCAGTTCTTC,CASSRFPPSSYYHEQFF,TRBV21-1,-,few,TRBJ2-1
TGTGCCATCAGTGACCCAATGGGCAGGGCCTACCCCCTTAGCTCCTACAATGAGCAGTTCTTC,CAISDPMGRAYPLSSYNEQFF,TRBV10-3,-,few,TRBJ2-1
TGTGCCAGCAGCCTCGGGACAGGGACATCGGGGGAGCTGTTTTTT,CASSLGTGTSGELFF,TRBV11-2,TRBD1,-,TRBJ2-2
TGTGCCAGCAGCGGGGGCTACAATCAGCCCCAGCATTTT,CASSGGYNQPQHF,TRBV7-9,-,-,TRBJ1-5
TGTGCCAGCAGTTCACCGGGACAGACTAAATCTGGGGCCAACGTCCTGACTTTC,CASSSPGQTKSGANVLTF,TRBV27,TRBD1,-,TRBJ2-6
TGCCCCAGCAGCTCCGGGACTAGCGGATACAATGAGCAGTTCTTC,CPSSSGTSGYNEQFF,TRBV5-1,TRBD2,-,TRBJ2-1
TGTGCCAGCAGCCTGCAGGGAAGCTATGGCTACACCTTC,CASSLQGSYGYTF,TRBV14,-,-,TRBJ1-2
TGTGCCAGCAGTTGGGGGACAGGGTTGCGAGAGCAGTACTTC,CASSWGTGLREQYF,TRBV6-5,TRBD1,once,TRBJ2-7